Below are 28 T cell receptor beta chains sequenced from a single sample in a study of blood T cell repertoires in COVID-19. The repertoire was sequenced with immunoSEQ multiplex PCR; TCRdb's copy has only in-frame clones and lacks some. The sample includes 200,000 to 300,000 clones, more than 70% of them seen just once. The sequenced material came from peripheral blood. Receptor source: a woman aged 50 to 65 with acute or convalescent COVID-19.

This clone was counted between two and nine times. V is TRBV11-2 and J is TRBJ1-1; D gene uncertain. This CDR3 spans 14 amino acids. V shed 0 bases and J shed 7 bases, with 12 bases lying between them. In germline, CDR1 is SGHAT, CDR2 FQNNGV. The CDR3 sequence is CASSLDLGSIEAFF. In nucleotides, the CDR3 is TGTGCCAGCAGCTTAGATTTGGGCAGCATTGAAGCTTTCTTT.

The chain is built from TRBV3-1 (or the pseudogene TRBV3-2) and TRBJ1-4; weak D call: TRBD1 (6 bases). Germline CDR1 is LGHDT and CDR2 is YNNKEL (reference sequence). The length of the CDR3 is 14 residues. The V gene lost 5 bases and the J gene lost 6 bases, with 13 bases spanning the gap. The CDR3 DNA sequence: TGTGCCAGCAGCTCCAGGGGTAAGGATGAAAAACTGTTTTTT. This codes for CASSSRGKDEKLFF.

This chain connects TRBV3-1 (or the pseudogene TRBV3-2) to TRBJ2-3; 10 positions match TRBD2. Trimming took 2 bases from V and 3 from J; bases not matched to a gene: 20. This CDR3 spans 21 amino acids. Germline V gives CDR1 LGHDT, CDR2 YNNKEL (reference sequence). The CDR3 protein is CASSQFFKLAGEDKGTDTQYF. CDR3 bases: TGTGCCAGCAGCCAATTTTTTAAGCTAGCGGGAGAAGATAAGGGGACAGATACGCAGTATTTT.

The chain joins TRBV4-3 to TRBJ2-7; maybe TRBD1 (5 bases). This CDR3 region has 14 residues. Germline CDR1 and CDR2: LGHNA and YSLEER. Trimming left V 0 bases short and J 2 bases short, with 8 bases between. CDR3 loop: CASSQDWGTYEQYF. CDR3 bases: TGCGCCAGCAGCCAAGATTGGGGCACCTACGAGCAGTACTTC.

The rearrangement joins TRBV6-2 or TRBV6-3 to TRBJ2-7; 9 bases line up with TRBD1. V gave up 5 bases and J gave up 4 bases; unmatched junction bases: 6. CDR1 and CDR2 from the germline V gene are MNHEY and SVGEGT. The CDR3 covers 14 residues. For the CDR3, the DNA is TGTGCCAGCAGTCGCACAGGGGGCAAGTACGAGCAGTACTTC. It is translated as CASSRTGGKYEQYF.

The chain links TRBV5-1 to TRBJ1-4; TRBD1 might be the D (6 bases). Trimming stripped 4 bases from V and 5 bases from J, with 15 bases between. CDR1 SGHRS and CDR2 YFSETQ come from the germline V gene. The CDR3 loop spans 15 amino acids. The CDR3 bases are TGCGCCAGCAGCCCCCAGGGGACGGGGAATGAAAAACTGTTTTTT. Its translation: CASSPQGTGNEKLFF. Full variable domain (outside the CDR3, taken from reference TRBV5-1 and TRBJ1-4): KAGVTQTPRYLIKTRGQQVTLSCSPISGHRSVSWYQQTPGQGLQFLFEYFSETQRNKGNFPGRFSGRQFSNSRSEMNVSTLELGDSALYLCASSPQGTGNEKLFFGSGTQLSVL.

The CDR3, as DNA: TGTGCCAGCAGCCAAGAGCTAGCGGGAGGGCCAATCTACGAGCAGTACTTC. Translating it yields CASSQELAGGPIYEQYF. The V and J genes are TRBV4-2 and TRBJ2-7; 12 bases agree with TRBD2. The trim removed 0 bases at V and 3 bases at J, leaving 6 bases unmatched. CDR1 is LGHNA and CDR2 is YNFKEQ in the germline V gene. This CDR3 comprises 17 residues.

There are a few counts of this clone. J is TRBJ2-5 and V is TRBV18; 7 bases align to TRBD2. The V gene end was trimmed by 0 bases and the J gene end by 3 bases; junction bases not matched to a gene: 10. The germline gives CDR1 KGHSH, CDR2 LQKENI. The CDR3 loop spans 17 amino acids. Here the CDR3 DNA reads TGTGCCAGCTCACCACCAAGGCCCGCGGGAGAGGAAGAGACCCAGTACTTC. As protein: CASSPPRPAGEEETQYF.

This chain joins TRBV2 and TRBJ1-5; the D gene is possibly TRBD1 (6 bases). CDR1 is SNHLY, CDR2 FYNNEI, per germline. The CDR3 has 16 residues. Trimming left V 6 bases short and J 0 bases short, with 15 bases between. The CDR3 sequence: CASRNGTNYSNQPQHF. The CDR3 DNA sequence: TGTGCCAGCAGGAACGGGACAAACTATAGCAATCAGCCCCAGCATTTT.

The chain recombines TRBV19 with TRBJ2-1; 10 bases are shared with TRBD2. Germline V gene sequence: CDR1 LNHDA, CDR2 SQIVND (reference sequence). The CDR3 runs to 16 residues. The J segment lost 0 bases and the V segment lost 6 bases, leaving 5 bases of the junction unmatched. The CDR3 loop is CASRRTSGNSYNEQFF. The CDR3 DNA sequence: TGTGCCAGTAGGCGAACTAGCGGGAACTCCTACAATGAGCAGTTCTTC.

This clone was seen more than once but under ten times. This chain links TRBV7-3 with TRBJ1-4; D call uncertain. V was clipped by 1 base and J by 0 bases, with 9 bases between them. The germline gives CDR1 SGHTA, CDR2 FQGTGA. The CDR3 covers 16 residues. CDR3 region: CASSLRGRATNEKLFF. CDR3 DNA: TGTGCCAGCAGCTTAAGAGGGAGGGCAACTAATGAAAAACTGTTTTTT.

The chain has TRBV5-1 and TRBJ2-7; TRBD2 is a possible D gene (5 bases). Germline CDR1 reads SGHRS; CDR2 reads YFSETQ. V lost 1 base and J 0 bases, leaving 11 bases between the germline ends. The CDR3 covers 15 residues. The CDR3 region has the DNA TGCGCCAGCAGCTTGCGACTACCCAGCTCCTACGAGCAGTACTTC. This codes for CASSLRLPSSYEQYF.

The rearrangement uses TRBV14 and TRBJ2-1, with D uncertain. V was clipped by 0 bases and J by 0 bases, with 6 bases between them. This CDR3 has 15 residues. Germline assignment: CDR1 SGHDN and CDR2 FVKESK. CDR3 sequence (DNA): TGTGCCAGCAGCCAAGATTTACTCTCCTACAATGAGCAGTTCTTC. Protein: CASSQDLLSYNEQFF.

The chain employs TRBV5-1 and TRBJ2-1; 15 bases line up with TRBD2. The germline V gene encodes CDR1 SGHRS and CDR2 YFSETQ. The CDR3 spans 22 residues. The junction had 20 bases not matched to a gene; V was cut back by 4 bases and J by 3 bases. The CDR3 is CASSKPGLAGGSPISYYNEQFF. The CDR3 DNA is TGCGCCAGCAGCAAGCCGGGACTAGCGGGAGGCAGCCCTATCTCATACTACAATGAGCAGTTCTTC.

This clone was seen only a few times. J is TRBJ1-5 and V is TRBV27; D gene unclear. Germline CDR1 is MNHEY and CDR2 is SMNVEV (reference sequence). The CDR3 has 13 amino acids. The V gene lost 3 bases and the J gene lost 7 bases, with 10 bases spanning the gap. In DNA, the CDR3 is TGTGCCAGCAGTTTGAGGCTCCGGCAGCCCCAGCATTTT. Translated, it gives CASSLRLRQPQHF.

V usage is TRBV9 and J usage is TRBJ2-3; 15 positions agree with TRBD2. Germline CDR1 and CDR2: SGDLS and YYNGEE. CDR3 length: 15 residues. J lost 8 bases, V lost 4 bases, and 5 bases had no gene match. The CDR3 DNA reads TGTGCCAGCAGCCGGACTAGCGGGAGGGATGCTACGCAGTATTTT. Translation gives CASSRTSGRDATQYF. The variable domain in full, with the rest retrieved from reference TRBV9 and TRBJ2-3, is DSGVTQTPKHLITATGQRVTLRCSPRSGDLSVYWYQQSLDQGLQFLIQYYNGEERAKGNILERFSAQQFPDLHSELNLSSLELGDSALYFCASSRTSGRDATQYFGPGTRLTVL.

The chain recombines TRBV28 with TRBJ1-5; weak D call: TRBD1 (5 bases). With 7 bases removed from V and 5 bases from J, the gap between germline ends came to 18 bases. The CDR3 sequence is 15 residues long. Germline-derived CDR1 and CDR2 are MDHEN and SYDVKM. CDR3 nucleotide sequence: TGTGCCAGCAATATAGTAACGGGAGGGGATCAGCCCCAGCATTTT. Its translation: CASNIVTGGDQPQHF.

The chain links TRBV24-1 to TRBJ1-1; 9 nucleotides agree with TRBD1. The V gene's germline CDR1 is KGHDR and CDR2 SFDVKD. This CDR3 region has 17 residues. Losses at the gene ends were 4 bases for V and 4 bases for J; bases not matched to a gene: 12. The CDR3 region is CATSENPGQGIGTEAFF. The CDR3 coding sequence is TGTGCCACCAGTGAGAACCCGGGACAGGGAATAGGCACTGAAGCTTTCTTT.

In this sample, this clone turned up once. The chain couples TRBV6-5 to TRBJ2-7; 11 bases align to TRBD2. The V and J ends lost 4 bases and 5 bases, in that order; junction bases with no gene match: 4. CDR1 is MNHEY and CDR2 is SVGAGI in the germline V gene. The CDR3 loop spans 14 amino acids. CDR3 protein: CASSLAGGRDEQYF. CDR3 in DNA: TGTGCCAGCAGTTTAGCGGGAGGGCGTGACGAGCAGTACTTC.

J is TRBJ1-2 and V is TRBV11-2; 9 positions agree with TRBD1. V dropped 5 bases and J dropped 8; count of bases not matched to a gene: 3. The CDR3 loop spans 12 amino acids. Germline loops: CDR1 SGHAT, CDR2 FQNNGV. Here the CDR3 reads CASSHTGGGYTF. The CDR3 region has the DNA TGTGCCAGCAGCCACACAGGGGGCGGCTACACCTTC.

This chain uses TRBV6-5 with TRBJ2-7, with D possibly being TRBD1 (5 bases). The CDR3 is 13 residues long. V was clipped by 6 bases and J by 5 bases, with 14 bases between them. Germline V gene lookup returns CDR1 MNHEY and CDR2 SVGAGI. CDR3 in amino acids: CASSVKGRHEQYF. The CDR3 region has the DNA TGTGCCAGCAGCGTCAAGGGGCGGCACGAGCAGTACTTC.

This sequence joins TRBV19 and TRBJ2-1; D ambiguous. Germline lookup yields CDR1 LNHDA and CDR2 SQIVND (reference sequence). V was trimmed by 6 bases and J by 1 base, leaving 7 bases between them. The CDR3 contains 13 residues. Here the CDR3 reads CASRVTSYNEQFF. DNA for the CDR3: TGTGCCAGTAGGGTCACTTCCTACAATGAGCAGTTCTTC.

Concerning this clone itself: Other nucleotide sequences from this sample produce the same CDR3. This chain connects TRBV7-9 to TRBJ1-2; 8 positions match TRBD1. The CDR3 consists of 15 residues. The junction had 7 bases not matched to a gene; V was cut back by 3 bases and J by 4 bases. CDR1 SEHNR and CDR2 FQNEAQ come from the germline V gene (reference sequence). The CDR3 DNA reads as TGTGCCAGCAGCTTGGGCGGACAGGGAGGCTATGGCTACACCTTC. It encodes CASSLGGQGGYGYTF.

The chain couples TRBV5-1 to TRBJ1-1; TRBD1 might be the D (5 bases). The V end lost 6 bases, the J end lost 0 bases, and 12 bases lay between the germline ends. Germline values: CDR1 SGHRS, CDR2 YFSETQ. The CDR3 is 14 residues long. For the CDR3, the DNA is TGCGCCAGCACCCTCGACAGATTGAACACTGAAGCTTTCTTT. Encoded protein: CASTLDRLNTEAFF.

The CDR3 sequence is CASSQGDRQNSPLHF. The CDR3, as DNA: TGTGCCAGCAGCCAGGGGGACAGACAAAATTCACCCCTCCACTTT. The chain couples TRBV3-1 (or the pseudogene TRBV3-2) to TRBJ1-6; TRBD1 matches 7 bases. Trimming removed 3 bases from V and 7 bases from J; junction bases left unmatched: 6. CDR1 and CDR2 (germline): LGHDT, YNNKEL (reference sequence). This CDR3 is built from 15 residues.

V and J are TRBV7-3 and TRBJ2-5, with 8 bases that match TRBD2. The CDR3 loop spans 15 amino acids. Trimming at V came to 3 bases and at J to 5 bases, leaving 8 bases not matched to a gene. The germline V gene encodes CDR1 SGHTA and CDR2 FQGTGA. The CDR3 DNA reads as TGTGCCAGCAGCTTCGGACTAGCCGCGGGGGAGACCCAGTACTTC. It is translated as CASSFGLAAGETQYF.

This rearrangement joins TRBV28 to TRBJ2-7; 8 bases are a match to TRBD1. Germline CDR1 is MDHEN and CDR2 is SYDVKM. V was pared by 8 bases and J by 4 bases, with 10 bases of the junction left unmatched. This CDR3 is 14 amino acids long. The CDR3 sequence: CASALPGGLYEQYF. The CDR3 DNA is TGTGCCAGCGCTCTTCCAGGGGGCCTATACGAGCAGTACTTC.

The CDR3 DNA follows: TGCGCCAGCAGCCAAATAGGGGTTAACTCACCCCTCCACTTT. Protein sequence: CASSQIGVNSPLHF. This rearrangement joins TRBV4-1 to TRBJ1-6; TRBD1 might be the D (5 bases). The CDR3 has 14 amino acids. Germline loops: CDR1 MGHRA, CDR2 YSYEKL. V gave up 2 bases and J gave up 10 bases, with 12 bases separating them.